This T cell receptor beta chain comes out of a study of blood T cell repertoires in COVID-19. Turning to the study itself: Acute-phase and convalescent COVID-19 samples originated in the United States, Italy and Spain. T cells, B-cell-depleted T cells, or PBMCs provided the cDNA or gDNA that served as material.

As originally analysed: By means of reference gene primer amplification, nucleated cell counts were estimated. Sequencing used immunoSEQ multiplex PCR; TCRdb keeps in-frame clones, though not all of them. V, J and clone size derive from that table, while D and trimming were established from the DNA sequence. The sample yields 250,000 to 300,000 clones, 85% to 90% seen once. The trim removed 3 bases at V and 1 base at J, leaving 3 bases unmatched. The CDR3 has 15 residues. The V gene's germline CDR1 is SEHNR and CDR2 FQNEAQ (reference sequence). Specimen: peripheral blood. The chain recombines TRBV7-9 with TRBJ2-1; 7 nucleotides agree with TRBD2. The receptor comes from a woman aged 40 to 50 who had recovered from COVID-19. CDR3: CASSLGGGSYNEQFF. The DNA of the CDR3 is TGTGCCAGCAGCTTGGGCGGGGGATCCTACAATGAGCAGTTCTTC. The entire variable domain, with the rest obtained from reference TRBV7-9 and TRBJ2-1, is as follows: DTGVSQNPRHKITKRGQNVTFRCDPISEHNRLYWYRQTLGQGPEFLTYFQNEAQLEKSRLLSDRFSAERPKGSFSTLEIQRTEQGDSAMYLCASSLGGGSYNEQFFGPGTRLTVL.